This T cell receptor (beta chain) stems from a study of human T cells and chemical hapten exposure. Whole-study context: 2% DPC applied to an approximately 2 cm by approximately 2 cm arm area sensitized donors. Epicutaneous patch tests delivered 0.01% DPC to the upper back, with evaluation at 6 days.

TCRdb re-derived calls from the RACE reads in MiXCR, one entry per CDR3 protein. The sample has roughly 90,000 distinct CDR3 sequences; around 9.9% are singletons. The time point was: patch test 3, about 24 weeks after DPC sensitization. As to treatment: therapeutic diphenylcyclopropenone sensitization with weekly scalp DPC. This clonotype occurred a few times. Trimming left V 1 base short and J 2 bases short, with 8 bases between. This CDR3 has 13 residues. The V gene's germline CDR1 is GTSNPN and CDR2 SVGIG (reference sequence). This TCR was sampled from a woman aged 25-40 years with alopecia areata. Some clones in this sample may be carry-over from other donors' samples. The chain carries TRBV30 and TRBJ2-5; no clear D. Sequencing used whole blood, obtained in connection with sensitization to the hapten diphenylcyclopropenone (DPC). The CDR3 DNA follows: TGTGCCTGGAGTGGTAGTGGGCAAGAGACCCAGTACTTC. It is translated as CAWSGSGQETQYF.